Given below is one T cell receptor beta chain in context. V lost 6 bases and J lost 3; bases outside the gene matches: 6. The CDR3 runs 14 residues. From germline, CDR1 is MNHNY and CDR2 SVGAGI (reference sequence). Stated time point: patch test 3, about 24 weeks after DPC sensitization. As for treatment: therapeutic diphenylcyclopropenone sensitization with weekly scalp DPC. This entry is derived from a study of human T cells and chemical hapten exposure. Authors' data handling: A per-sample median of about 100,000 TCRs was observed, with counts ranging from about 23,224 to 700,000. One entry per CDR3 protein results from TCRdb running MiXCR on the RACE reads. The V and J calls shown here were made by TCRdb, not taken from the authors' results. Of 150,000 to 200,000 distinct CDR3 sequences listed, about 30% are singletons.

The V gene is TRBV6-6, the J gene TRBJ2-5; 8 nucleotides match TRBD2. This clonotype was sampled from a woman aged 18-29 years with alopecia areata. Some clones in this sample may be carry-over from other donors' samples. The sequences come from whole blood, collected in connection with sensitization to the hapten diphenylcyclopropenone (DPC). The CDR3 DNA sequence: TGTGCCAGCAGCGCTACTAGCGGCAAAGAGACCCAGTACTTC. Translating it yields CASSATSGKETQYF.